The 28 T cell receptor beta chains below all came from one sample that was sequenced in a study of metastatic and nonmetastatic thyroid tumors. TCRdb reanalyzed the PCR reads with MiXCR. In the table there are 29,000 or so clones, roughly 4% of which are singletons. Patients were all untreated before their thyroid surgery. Material for sequencing was blood. The source of these receptors is a female donor with papillary thyroid cancer or a benign thyroid nodule (not recorded which). Some clones in this sample may be carry-over from other donors' samples.

This clone has a count of ten or more. J is TRBJ2-5 and V is TRBV7-3, with D unresolved. Deletions cut 3 bases from V and 4 bases from J, with 6 bases between. The V gene's germline CDR1 is SGHTA and CDR2 FQGTGA. This CDR3 spans 12 amino acids. For the CDR3, the DNA is TGTGCCAGCAGCTTCCCCGGAGAGACCCAGTACTTC. Residues: CASSFPGETQYF.

This clone has a handful of counts. The rearrangement uses TRBV12-3 or TRBV12-4 and TRBJ2-2; 9 bases fit TRBD2. V lost 5 bases to trimming and J lost 5 bases; unmatched junction nucleotides: 6. This CDR3 comprises 15 residues. The DNA of the CDR3 is TGTGCCAGCAGTCCTACTAGCGGGCGTACCGGGGAGCTGTTTTTT. Protein: CASSPTSGRTGELFF.

To note about this clone: A much larger clone is a single base away; this may be a read error. The chain uses TRBV11-2 and TRBJ1-1, with D possibly TRBD1 on 5 matching bases. CDR1 SGHAT and CDR2 FQNNGV come from the germline V gene. This CDR3 spans 14 amino acids. CDR3 coding DNA: TGTGCCAGCAGCCCGACGGACATGAACACTGAAGCTGTCTTT. It codes for CASSPTDMNTEAVF. Together with reference TRBV11-2 and TRBJ1-1, the CDR3 gives the full variable domain: EAGVAQSPRYKIIEKRQSVAFWCNPISGHATLYWYQQILGQGPKLLIQFQNNGVVDDSQLPKDRFSAERLKGVDSTLKIQPAKLEDSAVYLCASSPTDMNTEAVFGQGTRLTVV.

In DNA, the CDR3 is TGTGCCAGCAGCCCTGGCCTTAGGGGCAGCACAGATACGCAGTATTTT. Its protein is CASSPGLRGSTDTQYF. The gene calls are TRBV28 and TRBJ2-3, with TRBD1 as a possible D gene (5 bases). The germline gives CDR1 MDHEN, CDR2 SYDVKM. V dropped 6 bases and J dropped 0 bases, with 16 bases sitting between them. The CDR3 extends over 16 amino acids.

This clone showed up just a few times. V and J are TRBV6-1 and TRBJ2-1; TRBD2 matches at 9 bases. CDR1 and CDR2 (germline): MNHNS, SASEGT. The V segment lost 4 bases and the J segment 8 bases; nucleotides outside the gene matches: 12. This CDR3 has 16 amino acids. DNA of the CDR3: TGTGCCAGCAGTGGTCTAGCGGGATCGGGGGGCGATGAGCAGTTCTTC. This encodes CASSGLAGSGGDEQFF.

This clone appeared a few times. This chain joins TRBV6-1 and TRBJ2-1; 10 bases are a match to TRBD1. The CDR3 consists of 15 residues. Germline CDR1 and CDR2: MNHNS and SASEGT. Trimming took 8 bases from V and 9 from J; bases not matched to a gene: 13. CDR3 DNA sequence: TGTGCCAGCCGAATGGGACAGGGGTGGGGTCCTGAGCAGTTCTTC. It translates to CASRMGQGWGPEQFF.

In its sample, this clone was seen many times. This chain joins TRBV18 and TRBJ2-1, with 10 nucleotides matching TRBD2. CDR1 KGHSH and CDR2 LQKENI come from the germline V gene. There are 18 residues in the CDR3. The V and J ends lost 4 bases and 0 bases, in that order; junction bases with no gene match: 9. DNA for the CDR3: TGTGCCAGCTCACGGGTGGCTAGCGGGAGTAGCTCCTACAATGAGCAGTTCTTC. Translating gives CASSRVASGSSSYNEQFF.

In this sample, this clone turned up many times. This chain links TRBV7-9 with TRBJ1-2, with a possible D match to TRBD1 (5 bases). CDR3 length: 14 residues. The germline CDR1 and CDR2 sequences are SEHNR and FQNEAQ (reference sequence). Trimming took 0 bases from V and 8 from J, leaving 13 bases between them. The DNA for the CDR3 is TGTGCCAGCAGCTTAGCGTCGTCAGGGAACGGCTACACCTTC. This codes for CASSLASSGNGYTF.

This clone was found a few times. A much larger clonotype is one base distant, so this may be a read error. Additional DNA sequences in this sample encode the identical CDR3. The V and J genes are TRBV4-1 and TRBJ1-2; D is undetermined. The CDR3 is made up of 15 amino acids. The V and J ends lost 3 bases and 0 bases respectively, with 11 bases between them. In germline, CDR1 is MGHRA, CDR2 YSYEKL. As DNA, the CDR3 is TGCGCCAGCAGCCAGAGGCACAGAGCTAACTATGGCTACACCTTC. Translated, it gives CASSQRHRANYGYTF.

Only a few counts were recorded for this clone. The rearrangement uses TRBV6-2 or TRBV6-3 and TRBJ1-2; D is undetermined. V was clipped by 3 bases and J by 1 base, with 9 bases between them. The germline CDR1 and CDR2 sequences are MNHEY and SVGEGT. The CDR3 length is 14 residues. CDR3 protein: CASSYLDVNYGYTF. The CDR3 coding sequence is TGTGCCAGCAGTTATCTCGACGTTAACTATGGCTACACCTTC.

This clone has ten or more counts. The chain recombines TRBV20-1 with TRBJ2-1; D is ambiguous. The CDR3 totals 14 residues. The germline CDR1 and CDR2 sequences are DFQATT and SNEGSKA (reference sequence). The germline V and J ends were trimmed by 0 bases and 0 bases, with 6 bases remaining between them. DNA for the CDR3: TGCAGTGCTAGAGATATGGTCTCCTACAATGAGCAGTTCTTC. It codes for CSARDMVSYNEQFF.

A few counts support this clone. V gene TRBV20-1 combines with J gene TRBJ1-1, with TRBD1 identical over 8 bases. Germline assignment: CDR1 DFQATT and CDR2 SNEGSKA (reference sequence). The V segment lost 5 bases and the J segment 5 bases; nucleotides outside the gene matches: 7. This CDR3 contains 13 residues. The CDR3 nucleotides read TGCAGTGCTCGAACGGACAGGGAGACTGAAGCTTTCTTT. This sequence encodes CSARTDRETEAFF.

This clone has at least ten counts. This rearrangement joins TRBV15 to TRBJ2-3; D possibly uses TRBD1 or TRBD2 (6 bases each). V was shortened by 5 bases and J by 2 bases, with 14 bases between the two germline ends. The germline V gene encodes CDR1 LNHNV and CDR2 YYDKDF (reference sequence). The CDR3 is 15 residues long. As DNA, the CDR3 is TGTGCCACCAGCTTCGGGGGACATTACACAGATACGCAGTATTTT. It specifies CATSFGGHYTDTQYF.

Only a few counts were recorded for this clone. The chain recombines TRBV20-1 with TRBJ1-5; D is perhaps TRBD1 (5 bases). Germline V gene data show CDR1 as DFQATT and CDR2 as SNEGSKA (reference sequence). This CDR3 comprises 13 residues. V was trimmed by 0 bases and J by 5 bases, leaving 8 bases between them. The CDR3 sequence: CSARDQGHQPQHF. The CDR3 DNA follows: TGCAGTGCTAGAGATCAGGGCCATCAGCCCCAGCATTTT.

There are many counts of this clone. The V gene is TRBV9, the J gene TRBJ2-5; 12 positions agree with TRBD1. Per germline, CDR1 SGDLS and CDR2 YYNGEE. The CDR3 extends over 15 amino acids. V was clipped by 3 bases and J by 4 bases; unmatched bases: 4. CDR3 region: CASSAGTGGAETQYF. CDR3 sequence (DNA): TGTGCCAGCAGCGCCGGGACAGGGGGCGCAGAGACCCAGTACTTC.

The chain links TRBV2 to TRBJ1-2; 8 nucleotides line up with TRBD1. The CDR3 sequence is 13 residues long. Germline V gene data show CDR1 as SNHLY and CDR2 as FYNNEI. Trimming at V came to 5 bases and at J to 10 bases, leaving 9 bases not matched to a gene. CDR3 in DNA: TGTGCCAGCAGTCGACAGGGGAACCATGTCTACACCTTC. The encoded protein is CASSRQGNHVYTF.

This clone was detected many times. DNA for the CDR3: TGCGCCAGCAGCCTTATTCCCGGGACCCACTCCTACGAGCAGTACTTC. The encoded protein is CASSLIPGTHSYEQYF. This chain joins TRBV4-1 and TRBJ2-7, with D perhaps TRBD1 or TRBD2 (5 bases each). V dropped 4 bases and J dropped 0 bases, with 16 bases sitting between them. Germline assignment: CDR1 MGHRA and CDR2 YSYEKL. This CDR3 region has 16 residues.

This clone was picked up a small number of times. The V gene is TRBV6-1, the J gene TRBJ1-5, with unresolved D. Germline V lookup: CDR1 MNHNS, CDR2 SASEGT. The germline V and J ends were trimmed by 6 bases and 2 bases, with 14 bases remaining between them. The CDR3 consists of 15 residues. CDR3 loop: CASSSRSGGNQPQHF. The CDR3 DNA follows: TGTGCCAGCAGCTCACGATCCGGTGGCAATCAGCCCCAGCATTTT.

This clone was seen only a few times. The chain combines TRBV6-1 with TRBJ2-7, with 8 bases lining up with TRBD1. The CDR3 length is 13 residues. Per germline, CDR1 MNHNS and CDR2 SASEGT. Unmatched junction bases numbered 6, after V lost 6 bases and J lost 5 bases. The CDR3 loop is CASRVTGVNEQYV. CDR3 coding DNA: TGTGCCAGCAGGGTGACAGGGGTCAACGAGCAGTACGTC.

This chain uses TRBV5-6 with TRBJ2-7, with D unclear. Per germline, CDR1 SGHDT and CDR2 YYEEEE. The CDR3 covers 12 residues. Trimming took 0 bases from V and 6 from J, leaving 7 bases between them. The CDR3 region is CASSLAMVEQYF. In DNA, the CDR3 is TGTGCCAGCAGCTTGGCGATGGTCGAGCAGTACTTC.

The sample holds a few counts of this clone. A much larger clone lies one base from this, so it may be a read error. This chain uses TRBV6-9 with TRBJ2-5; TRBD2 is a possible D gene (5 bases). Germline-derived CDR1 and CDR2 are MNHGY and SVAAGI. The CDR3 is 11 amino acids. CDR3 DNA: TGCGCCAGTAGTCGAGGGGAGACCCAGTACTTC. Protein: CASSRGETQYF.

This clone was observed at least ten times. The chain couples TRBV18 to TRBJ2-2; the match to TRBD1 covers 7 bases. Germline values: CDR1 KGHSH, CDR2 LQKENI. The V segment lost 5 bases and the J segment 3 bases; nucleotides outside the gene matches: 6. The CDR3 consists of 15 residues. CDR3 protein: CASSSYQGDTGELFF. The CDR3 DNA is TGTGCCAGCTCATCCTACCAGGGGGACACCGGGGAGCTGTTTTTT.

In this sample, this clone turned up a few times. Distinct nucleotide sequences in the sample also encode this CDR3. The CDR3 loop reads CSAINRDRTLDEQFF. The CDR3 bases are TGCAGTGCTATTAACCGGGACCGGACCCTCGATGAGCAGTTCTTC. This sequence joins TRBV20-1 and TRBJ2-1, with D possibly called TRBD1 or TRBD2 (5 bases each). CDR3 size: 15 residues. The V gene lost 4 bases and the J gene lost 8 bases, with 21 bases spanning the gap. CDR1 is DFQATT, CDR2 SNEGSKA, per germline (reference sequence).

This sequence joins TRBV27 and TRBJ2-1; 13 bases line up with TRBD2. Germline V gene data show CDR1 as MNHEY and CDR2 as SMNVEV (reference sequence). CDR3 length equals 15 residues. Trimming cost V 5 bases and J 6 bases; bases outside gene matches: 4. The CDR3 coding sequence is TGTGCCAGCAGTCTAGGACTAGCGGGAGTCAATGAGCAGTTCTTC. Its translation: CASSLGLAGVNEQFF.

In its sample, this clone ranks as large. This chain connects TRBV13 to TRBJ1-2; maybe TRBD1 (5 bases). V was clipped by 0 bases and J by 6 bases, with 14 bases between them. Germline loops: CDR1 PRHDT, CDR2 FYEKMQ (reference sequence). CDR3 length: 15 amino acids. CDR3 sequence (DNA): TGTGCCAGCAGCTTAGGCCGTGGAGGGGAGGATGGCTACACCTTC. Residues: CASSLGRGGEDGYTF.

On this clone itself: Its ends do not fully match the called genes, so a read error is possible. V usage is TRBV5-1 and J usage is TRBJ1-5, with 7 bases that match TRBD1. CDR3 length: 21 amino acids. Germline V CDR1 and CDR2: SGHRS, YFSETQ. CDR3 in amino acids: CASSSPPETDRKRDQNHPQHF. The DNA for the CDR3 is TGCGCCAGCAGCTCGCCCCCAGAAACGGACAGGAAAAGAGATCAAAATCATCCCCAGCATTTT.

This clone appeared a few times. The gene calls are TRBV6-1 and TRBJ1-1, with TRBD1 matching 8 bases. The CDR3 runs to 15 residues. The V and J ends lost 5 bases and 1 base, in that order; junction bases with no gene match: 6. Per the germline V gene, CDR1 is MNHNS and CDR2 is SASEGT. CDR3 sequence: CASSRTGCANTEAFF. The CDR3 DNA reads as TGTGCCAGCAGTCGGACAGGGTGCGCGAACACTGAAGCTTTCTTT.

This clone was seen ten or more times. This CDR3 reads CASSPSGSGLYEQYF. Here the CDR3 DNA reads TGTGCCAGCAGCCCGAGCGGAAGCGGGCTCTACGAGCAGTACTTC. The chain links TRBV9 to TRBJ2-7; D might be TRBD2 (6 bases). Trimming cost V 4 bases and J 3 bases, with 17 bases left between them. CDR3 length: 15 residues. Per the germline V gene, CDR1 is SGDLS and CDR2 is YYNGEE.